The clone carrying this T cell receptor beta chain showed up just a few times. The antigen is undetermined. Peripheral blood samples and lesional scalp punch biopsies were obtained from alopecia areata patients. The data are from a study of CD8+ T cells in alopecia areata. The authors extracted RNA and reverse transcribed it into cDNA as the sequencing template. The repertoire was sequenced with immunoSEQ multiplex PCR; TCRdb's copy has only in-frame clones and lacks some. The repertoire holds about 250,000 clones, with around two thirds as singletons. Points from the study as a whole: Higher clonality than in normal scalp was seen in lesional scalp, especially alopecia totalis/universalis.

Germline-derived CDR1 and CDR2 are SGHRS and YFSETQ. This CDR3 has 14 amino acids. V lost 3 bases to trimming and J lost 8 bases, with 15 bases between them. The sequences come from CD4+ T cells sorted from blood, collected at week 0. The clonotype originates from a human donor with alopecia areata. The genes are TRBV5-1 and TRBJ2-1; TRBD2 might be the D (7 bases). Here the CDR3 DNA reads TGCGCCAGCAGCTGGGGACCGGGGGGCGATGAGCAGTTCTTC. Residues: CASSWGPGGDEQFF.